The 11 T cell receptor beta chains below all came from one sample that was sequenced in a study of HIV-infected children after antiretroviral therapy interruption. Unique molecular identifiers were included in an RNA-based 3' RACE TCR library. TCRdb analysed the 3' RACE reads with MiXCR anew, one entry per CDR3 protein. The profile shows about 89,000 distinct CDR3 sequences, around 6.9% of them singletons. Treatment reported: PENTA 11 planned treatment interruption arm or continuous ART arm. The sample consisted of CD45RA+ CD4+ T cells from PBMCs, pooled from several time points, taken from a donor given antiretroviral therapy, either interrupted or continuous. Subset indicated: naive CD4+ CD45RA+ CD45RO- T cells. The receptor source for this set is a pool of human donors with HIV.

V is TRBV19 and J is TRBJ2-2, with 7 nucleotides matching TRBD2. The CDR3 extends over 15 amino acids. The germline V gene encodes CDR1 LNHDA and CDR2 SQIVND (reference sequence). V shed 6 bases, J shed 6 bases, and the junction held 10 bases outside the gene matches. The CDR3 spells CASSRTTSAPGELFF. CDR3 in DNA: TGTGCCAGTAGCAGAACTACTAGCGCGCCCGGGGAGCTGTTTTTT.

The V gene is TRBV20-1, the J gene TRBJ1-2; unclear D gene. This CDR3 spans 11 amino acids. V lost 3 bases, J lost 4 bases, and 6 bases lay in between. In germline, CDR1 is DFQATT, CDR2 SNEGSKA (reference sequence). The CDR3 nucleotides read TGCAGTGCTAGCAGGACCTATGGCTACACCTTC. Its translation: CSASRTYGYTF.

The table lists this clonotype with many counts. The genes are TRBV7-3 and TRBJ1-5; D gene unclear. V gave up 2 bases and J gave up 3 bases, with 11 bases separating them. The CDR3 loop spans 15 amino acids. Looked up from germline, CDR1 is SGHTA and CDR2 is FQGTGA. CDR3 sequence reads: CASSLGGVTNQPQHF. The CDR3 coding sequence is TGTGCCAGCAGCTTAGGCGGGGTTACCAATCAGCCCCAGCATTTT.

The chain employs TRBV9 and TRBJ2-2; 8 bases align to TRBD1. Trimming removed 3 bases from V and 3 bases from J; junction bases left unmatched: 16. This CDR3 has 19 amino acids. The germline V gene encodes CDR1 SGDLS and CDR2 YYNGEE. CDR3: CASSAPGQGVVTHTGELFF. The CDR3 DNA reads TGTGCCAGCAGCGCCCCCGGACAGGGTGTGGTGACACACACCGGGGAGCTGTTTTTT.

This clonotype was counted ten times or more. The chain has TRBV4-1 and TRBJ1-2; 7 bases agree with TRBD1. The germline gives CDR1 MGHRA, CDR2 YSYEKL. V lost 4 bases, J lost 6 bases, and 11 bases stayed unmatched. This CDR3 region has 15 residues. The CDR3 spells CASSLQTGPYDGYTF. The CDR3 DNA reads as TGCGCCAGCAGCCTTCAGACAGGGCCGTACGATGGCTACACCTTC.

This clonotype was found many times. This rearrangement joins TRBV20-1 to TRBJ1-4; D possibly corresponds to TRBD1 (6 bases). This CDR3 is built from 17 residues. CDR1 is DFQATT and CDR2 is SNEGSKA in the germline V gene (reference sequence). V was pared by 0 bases and J by 2 bases, with 16 bases between. The CDR3 DNA is TGCAGTGCTAGAGACCCCGACAGGCCTGGGACTAATGAAAAACTGTTTTTT. Protein product: CSARDPDRPGTNEKLFF.

This clonotype appeared many times. The chain is built from TRBV12-3 or TRBV12-4 and TRBJ2-1, with 7 bases identical to TRBD1. The CDR3 contains 15 residues. V was pared by 6 bases and J by 5 bases, with 10 bases of the junction left unmatched. The CDR3 sequence is CASRTGTRKNNEQFF. CDR3 nucleotides: TGTGCCAGCAGGACAGGGACAAGGAAGAACAATGAGCAGTTCTTC.

This clonotype appeared many times. DNA for the CDR3: TGTGCCATCAGTGTAGCTACTGAGCAGTTCTTC. It specifies CAISVATEQFF. This chain uses TRBV10-3 with TRBJ2-1; D not resolved. The CDR3 consists of 11 residues. The germline V gene has CDR1 ENHRY and CDR2 SYGVKD. Trimming cost V 4 bases and J 9 bases, with 7 bases left between them.

This clonotype was counted ten times or more. The CDR3 region is CASSSTGGPSPLHF. The CDR3 nucleotides are TGTGCCAGCAGCTCGACAGGGGGCCCTTCACCCCTCCACTTT. V usage is TRBV5-5 and J usage is TRBJ1-6; the match to TRBD1 covers 10 bases. This CDR3 has 14 amino acids. V lost 3 bases, J lost 9 bases, and 3 bases stayed unmatched. From germline, CDR1 is SGHKS and CDR2 YYEKEE (reference sequence).

This clonotype was observed many times. The chain carries TRBV3-1 and TRBJ2-3; D perhaps matches TRBD2 (6 bases). Trimming cost V 0 bases and J 4 bases, with 11 bases left between them. The length of the CDR3 is 15 residues. CDR1 is LGHDT and CDR2 is YNNKEL in the germline V gene (reference sequence). Written as DNA, the CDR3 is TGTGCCAGCAGCCAAGACGTGGGGGGTCCAGATACGCAGTATTTT. Amino acids: CASSQDVGGPDTQYF.

The rearrangement links TRBV5-1 to TRBJ1-1; TRBD1 aligns across 8 bases. With V trimmed by 0 bases and J by 2 bases, 6 bases remained unmatched. This CDR3 comprises 16 residues. The germline CDR1 and CDR2 sequences are SGHRS and YFSETQ. The CDR3 loop is CASSLGRDRLNTEAFF. As DNA, the CDR3 is TGCGCCAGCAGCTTGGGCCGGGACAGGCTCAACACTGAAGCTTTCTTT.